This entry lists 10 T cell receptor beta chains sequenced from one sample in a study of shared clonotypes between healthy human individuals. Generated by immunoSEQ multiplex PCR, the TCRdb table keeps only in-frame clones and is missing some. The top ten clones hold roughly 0.36% of a sample with approximately 1.5 million clones, just under 99% of them seen once. Specimen: naive CD4+ T cells sorted from blood. Subset reported: CD45RA+ positively selected. These receptors all come from a man younger than 40 in good health.

V gene TRBV2 combines with J gene TRBJ2-3; 13 bases are a match to TRBD2. This CDR3 spans 17 amino acids. Germline CDR1 and CDR2: SNHLY and FYNNEI. V lost 4 bases, J lost 2 bases, and 6 bases stayed unmatched. CDR3 in amino acids: CASSGTSGGTTTDTQYF. CDR3 DNA: TGTGCCAGCAGTGGGACTAGCGGGGGAACAACCACAGATACGCAGTATTTT.

This clone was recorded once. V is TRBV27 and J is TRBJ2-2; D gene unclear. The V and J ends lost 2 bases and 7 bases respectively, with 8 bases between them. Per the germline V gene, CDR1 is MNHEY and CDR2 is SMNVEV (reference sequence). The CDR3 totals 13 residues. CDR3 sequence (DNA): TGTGCCAGCAGTTTAGAACCCAACGGGGAGCTGTTTTTT. It yields the protein CASSLEPNGELFF.

J is TRBJ2-7 and V is TRBV5-4; TRBD1 aligns across 7 bases. The CDR3 runs to 14 residues. CDR1 and CDR2 (germline): SGHNT, YYREEE (reference sequence). Trimming at V came to 1 base and at J to 3 bases, leaving 4 bases not matched to a gene. This chain's CDR3 is CASSLIDRDYEQYF. CDR3 nucleotides: TGTGCCAGCAGCTTGATCGACAGGGACTACGAGCAGTACTTC.

V usage is TRBV5-4 and J usage is TRBJ2-2; D possibly corresponds to TRBD2 (5 bases). Per the germline V gene, CDR1 is SGHNT and CDR2 is YYREEE (reference sequence). Trimming pared 0 bases from V and 4 bases from J, leaving 13 bases between. The CDR3 spans 16 residues. The CDR3, as DNA: TGTGCCAGCAGCTTGGGATCAGAGGGAACCACCGGGGAGCTGTTTTTT. This encodes CASSLGSEGTTGELFF.

The chain is built from TRBV7-6 and TRBJ2-1; TRBD1 agrees at 10 bases. The CDR3 sequence is 13 residues long. Trimming at V came to 5 bases and at J to 9 bases, leaving 4 bases not matched to a gene. The germline V gene has CDR1 SGHVS and CDR2 FNYEAQ. The CDR3 DNA reads TGTGCCAGCAGCCGGGACAGGGGCGGTGAGCAGTTCTTC. Amino acids: CASSRDRGGEQFF.

V is TRBV28 and J is TRBJ2-7; maybe TRBD1 (7 bases). V lost 7 bases and J 2 bases, leaving 18 bases between the germline ends. Germline V gene data show CDR1 as MDHEN and CDR2 as SYDVKM. The CDR3 covers 15 residues. DNA of the CDR3: TGTGCCAGCACCTCCAGGGGGACTTCGCCCTACGAGCAGTACTTC. Translated, it gives CASTSRGTSPYEQYF.

Concerning this clone: Different DNA sequences within this sample yield the same CDR3. The DNA of the CDR3 is TGTGCCAGCTCACTCAGGGGGCAAGAGACCCAGTACTTC. Protein product: CASSLRGQETQYF. This chain joins TRBV18 and TRBJ2-5; 7 bases are shared with TRBD1. The trim removed 4 bases at V and 2 bases at J, leaving 1 base unmatched. The CDR3 contains 13 residues. CDR1 KGHSH and CDR2 LQKENI come from the germline V gene.

The genes are TRBV2 and TRBJ2-7, with D perhaps matching TRBD1 (8 bases). V was shortened by 6 bases and J by 2 bases, with 23 bases between the two germline ends. The CDR3 length is 17 residues. Germline V gene lookup returns CDR1 SNHLY and CDR2 FYNNEI. CDR3 protein: CASSAPPAGQVAYEQYF. DNA for the CDR3: TGTGCCAGCAGCGCCCCCCCAGCGGGACAGGTGGCCTACGAGCAGTACTTC. Based on the CDR3 plus reference TRBV2 and TRBJ2-7, the full variable domain is EPEVTQTPSHQVTQMGQEVILRCVPISNHLYFYWYRQILGQKVEFLVSFYNNEISEKSEIFDDQFSVERPDGSNFTLKIRSTKLEDSAMYFCASSAPPAGQVAYEQYFGPGTRLTVT.

A single count supports this clone. The chain is built from TRBV5-1 and TRBJ2-1; D not resolved. Germline CDR1 and CDR2: SGHRS and YFSETQ. The CDR3 runs to 8 residues. Deletions cut 6 bases from V and 8 bases from J, with 0 bases between. CDR3 sequence (DNA): TGCGCCAGCAATGAGCAGTTCTTC. Its protein product is CASNEQFF.

The V and J genes are TRBV7-3 and TRBJ2-7, with D possibly called TRBD1 or TRBD2 (7 bases each). Between the trimmed V and J ends, which lost 7 bases and 5 bases, there was a span of 18 bases. Germline CDR1 reads SGHTA; CDR2 reads FQGTGA. This CDR3 has 14 amino acids. The CDR3: CASTQGGPSDEQYF. Written as DNA, the CDR3 is TGTGCCAGCACCCAGGGGGGGCCTAGCGACGAGCAGTACTTC.